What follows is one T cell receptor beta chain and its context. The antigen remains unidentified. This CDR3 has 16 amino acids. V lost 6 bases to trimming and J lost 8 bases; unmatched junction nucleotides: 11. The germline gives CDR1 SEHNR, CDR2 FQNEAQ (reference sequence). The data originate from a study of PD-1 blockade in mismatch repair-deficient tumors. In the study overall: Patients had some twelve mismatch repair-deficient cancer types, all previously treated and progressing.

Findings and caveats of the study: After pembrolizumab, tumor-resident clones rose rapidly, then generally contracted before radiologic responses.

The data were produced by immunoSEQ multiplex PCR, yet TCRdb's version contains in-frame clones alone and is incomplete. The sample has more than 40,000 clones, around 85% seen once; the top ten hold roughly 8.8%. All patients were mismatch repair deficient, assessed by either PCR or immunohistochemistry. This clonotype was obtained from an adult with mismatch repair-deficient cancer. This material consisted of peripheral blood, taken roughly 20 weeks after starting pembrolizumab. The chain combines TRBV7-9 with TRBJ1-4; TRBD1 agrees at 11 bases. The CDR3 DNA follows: TGTGCCAGCAGTCAGGACAGGGGGCGCTTAGAGGAAAAACTGTTTTTT. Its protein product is CASSQDRGRLEEKLFF. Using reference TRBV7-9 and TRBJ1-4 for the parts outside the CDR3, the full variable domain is DTGVSQNPRHKITKRGQNVTFRCDPISEHNRLYWYRQTLGQGPEFLTYFQNEAQLEKSRLLSDRFSAERPKGSFSTLEIQRTEQGDSAMYLCASSQDRGRLEEKLFFGSGTQLSVL.